This TCR beta chain was documented in a study of response to subunit inactivated influenza vaccine. Study findings and constraints: It was the authors' suggestion that each seasonal influenza vaccination recruits few new T cells.

Only a few counts were recorded for this clonotype. Antigen: not known. TCRdb recomputed calls from the RT-PCR reads with MiXCR, one row per CDR3 protein. The table records hundreds of thousands of distinct CDR3 sequences, roughly 18% of them present only once. CDR3 length: 16 residues. CDR1 and CDR2 from the germline V gene are SEHNR and FQNEAQ (reference sequence). V shed 4 bases and J shed 0 bases, with 10 bases lying between them. This specimen was PBMCs from blood, taken 4 to 6 days after vaccination. The sequence derives from a man aged 50-59 years who received an inactivated influenza vaccine. The chain is built from TRBV7-9 and TRBJ1-6; D is unresolved. CDR3 sequence: CASSSGPSSYNSPLHF. For the CDR3, the DNA is TGTGCCAGCAGCTCGGGCCCGAGCTCCTATAATTCACCCCTCCACTTT.